Presented here are 6 T cell receptor beta chains from one specimen sequenced in a study of radiation and T cells in renal cell carcinoma. The sample's time point: blood 2 weeks post-SBRT. Documented treatment: 15 Gy SBRT to primary tumor, nephrectomy 4 weeks later. The assay was immunoSEQ multiplex PCR, and TCRdb's table has in-frame clones only and misses some. This repertoire shows about 130,000 clones, 70% to 90% found once; its top ten account for 5% to 6.5%. Material: blood, obtained from a patient whose treatment included radiotherapy and nephrectomy. The receptors shown here come from an older woman with renal cell carcinoma.

The gene calls are TRBV7-2 and TRBJ1-5; D is ambiguous. CDR3 length: 13 amino acids. V lost 5 bases, J lost 5 bases, and 10 bases lay in between. The germline CDR1 and CDR2 sequences are SGHTA and FQGNSA. The DNA for the CDR3 is TGTGCCAGCAGCACTAGGACGGATCAGCCCCAGCATTTT. Its protein is CASSTRTDQPQHF.

The V call is TRBV6-4, the J call TRBJ2-3; D possibly uses TRBD1 or TRBD2 (5 bases each). CDR3 length: 15 residues. Per germline, CDR1 MRHNA and CDR2 SNTAGT. Trimming removed 7 bases from V and 4 bases from J, with 18 bases in between. The CDR3 loop reads CASTRNGGSSDTQYF. The CDR3 coding sequence is TGTGCCAGCACCCGAAATGGGGGATCTTCAGATACGCAGTATTTT.

This sequence joins TRBV15 and TRBJ2-3; possibly TRBD1 for D (6 bases). This CDR3 is built from 13 residues. V lost 3 bases to trimming and J lost 3 bases, with 7 bases between them. Germline V CDR1 and CDR2: LNHNV, YYDKDF (reference sequence). CDR3 in DNA: TGTGCCACCAGCAGCAGGGGAACAGATACGCAGTATTTT. This translates into CATSSRGTDTQYF.

In its sample, this clone was seen once. V usage is TRBV5-6 and J usage is TRBJ1-2; D may be TRBD1 (5 bases). V was clipped by 4 bases and J by 7 bases, with 17 bases between them. Germline values: CDR1 SGHDT, CDR2 YYEEEE. The length of the CDR3 is 14 residues. The CDR3 DNA sequence: TGTGCCAGCAGCCGGAGACAGTTGAACGGTGGCTACACCTTC. Amino acid sequence: CASSRRQLNGGYTF.

The genes are TRBV19 and TRBJ2-3, with D possibly TRBD1 on 5 matching bases. This CDR3 has 15 residues. V was shortened by 9 bases and J by 2 bases, with 18 bases between the two germline ends. Germline lookup yields CDR1 LNHDA and CDR2 SQIVND (reference sequence). CDR3 protein: CASQISTDSTDTQYF. DNA for the CDR3: TGTGCCAGCCAGATCTCGACAGATTCCACAGATACGCAGTATTTT.

The CDR3 DNA reads TGCAGCGTAGTGCAGGGCATGAACACTGAAGCTTTCTTT. It yields the protein CSVVQGMNTEAFF. This rearrangement joins TRBV29-1 to TRBJ1-1; D is possibly TRBD1 (5 bases). The V end lost 6 bases, the J end lost 0 bases, and 11 bases lay between the germline ends. Looked up from germline, CDR1 is SQVTM and CDR2 is ANQGSEA. CDR3 size: 13 residues.